The clone carrying this T cell receptor (beta chain) was seen many times. This specimen belongs to a study of T cells in Graves' hyperthyroidism and ophthalmopathy. Patients were excluded for uncontrolled infection, other autoimmune disease, pregnancy or lactation. There were TCR beta CDR3 regions amplified from RNA transcripts. The HTBI primer set was used in a first-round RT-PCR of the TCR CDR3. TCRdb re-called the multiplex PCR reads with MiXCR, one entry per CDR3 protein. The table includes 400,000 to 500,000 distinct CDR3 sequences, around 15% detected once. This CDR3 comprises 19 residues. V gave up 1 base and J gave up 3 bases, with 22 bases separating them. Germline CDR1 KGHDR, CDR2 SFDVKD.

Specimen: blood. The chain employs TRBV24-1 and TRBJ2-3, with TRBD2 as a possible D gene (5 bases). The sequence derives from a man between 18 and 35 years old with Graves' ophthalmopathy. CDR3 residues: CATSDFGRLGLRGTDTQYF. CDR3 nucleotide sequence: TGTGCCACCAGTGATTTTGGGCGACTCGGACTGCGAGGGACAGATACGCAGTATTTT.